This T cell receptor beta chain was documented in a study of blood T cells in healthy people across ages (dated by TCRdb to between 2014 and 2017). For the study in its entirety: In model experiments, template switching captured roughly one uniquely barcoded TCR beta cDNA molecule for every two T cells. Donors of different ages were randomly distributed across sequencing lanes to avoid experimental bias. Using the same blood draw, the study looked at two additional independent replicas of 1 million unique cDNA reads for two donors, one aged 18 to 29 and the other aged 80 or older. The donors were split into four age groups: young (average about 15 years), middle-aged (roughly 42), aged (over 55) and long-lived (roughly 80). Age-related changes in TCR beta repertoire diversity were measured in the study by deep sequencing normalized with unique cDNA molecular identifiers. What the authors observed across the whole study: Conclusive comparison of naive and antigen-experienced compartments was prevented by the profiling of bulk unsorted PBMCs. There was a strong correlation between observed TCR beta diversity and the percentage of naive T cells measured by flow cytometry. Donor CMV infection status was unknown, potentially confounding age-related changes in expanded clonotypes. Total diversity estimates from one million sequenced T cells were considered lower bounds and underestimates. Compared with the aged group, the long-lived group had more naive CD4+ T cells, fewer expanded clones and increased TCR diversity, suggesting age selection. Observed TCR beta diversity per million T cells fell roughly linearly with age, and a significant reduction was already apparent by age around 40.

CDR1 is given as SGHRS and CDR2 as YFSETQ, both from the germline V gene. V is trimmed back by 6 bases and J by 3 bases, and the junction contains 5 bases that no gene match accounts for. CDR3 length: 14 amino acids, cysteine to phenylalanine. Just CDR3 DNA is preserved here, 42 bases in frame from base 1. A remark on this clonotype: Its antigen remains undetermined. Per-base quality was not reported, and no clone a single base away is much larger than it.

The roughly 39 donors, aged about 6 to 100 years, were systemically healthy Caucasian individuals from Russia. Each donor gave roughly 9 milliliters of peripheral blood, drawn into EDTA-treated Vacutainer tubes. Ficoll-Paque density-gradient centrifugation was used to isolate PBMCs, with at least 6.5 million per sample. Total RNA was extracted from PBMCs with Trizol reagent, with at least 6 micrograms obtained per sample. For every donor, flow cytometry on a PBMC aliquot measured the percentage of naive CD45RAhigh/CD27high T cells. Library preparation was by 5' RACE. For sequencing, an Illumina HiSeq 2500 was employed. The second PCR ran for roughly 7 to 12 cycles and used a J-beta primer mix along with a sample-barcoded 5' primer. Each TCR beta cDNA molecule received a unique molecular identifier from a template-switch 5' adaptor carrying 12 random nucleotides. Each sample yielded at least 2.5 million CDR3-containing paired-end reads. First-strand cDNA synthesis was performed from all RNA using the Mint cDNA synthesis kit, with priming by a TRBC-specific oligonucleotide. All cDNA was treated with uracil-DNA glycosylase and then went through a first 18-cycle PCR with the universal primers M1SS and BC2_uni_R. On the authors' methods: Normalization of each sample was performed by random selection of 1 million high-quality reads, each carrying a distinct molecular identifier. Reads with shared molecular identifiers were discarded instead of being binned into consensus sequences. MiTCR, run with a Q25 quality threshold and the strictest error-elimination algorithm, handled CDR3 identification, clonotype clustering and error correction. A nonparametric unseen species model using Euler transformation provided a lower-bound estimate of total TCR beta diversity. TCRdb reprocessed the public reads (quality trimming at Q25 with fastp, clone calling with MiXCR) and kept in-frame beta chains. Rows with a matching CDR3 protein are joined into one entry that keeps the most common DNA and genes. It is TCRdb's table, rather than the study itself, that gives the V and J calls and clone size. The sample contains about 680,000 distinct CDR3 sequences, around 45% of them found a single time. The biggest ten clones account for 25% to 35% of the sample.

The sequencing sample was made of blood. The sequence was collected from a woman aged 60-75 years in good health. Recombination joined TRBV5-1 with TRBJ2-1; TRBD2 lines up with 8 middle nucleotides. The DNA sequence reads TGCGCCAGCACCCTAGCGGGCTTCTACAATGAGCAGTTCTTC. It translates as CASTLAGFYNEQFF.